The 15 T cell receptor beta chains in this list originate from one sample, sequenced in a study of T cell repertoires in cytomegalovirus infection. Antigens for these TCRs are unknown. TCRdb redid the calling of the reads with MiXCR, one entry per CDR3 protein. The data contain 750,000 to 950,000 distinct CDR3 sequences, 25% to 35% of them singletons. The source material was cultured CD8+ T cells from PBMCs, sampled from culture after CMV antigen stimulation. The receptors derive from a human donor in good health (CMV status not recorded). Some clones in this sample may be carry-over from other donors' samples.

The rearrangement joins TRBV12-3 or TRBV12-4 to TRBJ2-1, with D maybe TRBD2 (5 bases). The CDR3 is 14 residues long. Trimming stripped 6 bases from V and 5 bases from J, with 14 bases between. The CDR3 loop reads CASSPFGENNEQFF. The CDR3 DNA sequence: TGTGCCAGCAGCCCCTTCGGGGAGAACAATGAGCAGTTCTTC.

The chain employs TRBV4-1 and TRBJ2-3; 7 nucleotides match TRBD2. Trimming removed 3 bases from V and 1 base from J; junction bases left unmatched: 7. The germline CDR1 and CDR2 sequences are MGHRA and YSYEKL. The CDR3 contains 16 residues. In DNA form, the CDR3 reads TGCGCCAGCAGCCATCGGGCGGGAGAGGGCACAGATACGCAGTATTTT. It codes for CASSHRAGEGTDTQYF.

The rearrangement uses TRBV2 and TRBJ1-2, with 7 bases identical to TRBD1. The CDR3 loop spans 14 amino acids. Germline CDR1 reads SNHLY; CDR2 reads FYNNEI. Trimming took 3 bases from V and 3 from J; bases not matched to a gene: 4. CDR3 protein: CASSDSGGYYGYTF. The CDR3 nucleotides read TGTGCCAGCAGTGATTCAGGGGGTTACTATGGCTACACCTTC.

The genes are TRBV3-1 and TRBJ2-1; a weak D match, TRBD1 (6 bases). The ends were cut back, 6 bases at V and 3 bases at J, with 12 bases in the middle. The CDR3 is 14 residues long. CDR1 is LGHDT, CDR2 YNNKEL, per germline (reference sequence). The CDR3 bases are TGTGCCAGCAGAAAGACAGGACTCTACAATGAGCAGTTCTTC. Amino acids: CASRKTGLYNEQFF.

The rearrangement uses TRBV6-6 and TRBJ1-5; no firm D call. V shed 7 bases and J shed 1 base, with 11 bases lying between them. Germline loops: CDR1 MNHNY, CDR2 SVGAGI (reference sequence). The CDR3 consists of 14 residues. In nucleotides, the CDR3 is TGTGCCAGCACTCACGATCGAAGCAATCAGCCCCAGCATTTT. This translates into CASTHDRSNQPQHF.

This clonotype was observed a few times. This chain uses TRBV7-9 with TRBJ1-2; 9 bases agree with TRBD1. Germline values: CDR1 SEHNR, CDR2 FQNEAQ (reference sequence). V lost 3 bases, J lost 8 bases, and 7 bases stayed unmatched. This CDR3 spans 14 amino acids. CDR3 DNA sequence: TGTGCCAGCAGCTTCGCCGGGACAGGGAAAGGCTACACCTTC. Protein sequence: CASSFAGTGKGYTF.

This CDR3 reads CASAYGHTYEQYV. The CDR3 DNA sequence: TGTGCCAGCGCTTATGGACATACCTACGAGCAGTACGTC. This chain uses TRBV27 with TRBJ2-7; D perhaps matches TRBD1 (5 bases). Trimming stripped 8 bases from V and 2 bases from J, with 13 bases between. The CDR3 spans 13 residues. Per germline, CDR1 MNHEY and CDR2 SMNVEV (reference sequence).

This clonotype was recorded a few times. The rearrangement uses TRBV24-1 and TRBJ1-5; D is undetermined. V was cut by 0 bases and J by 6 bases, with 8 bases left in between. Germline loops: CDR1 KGHDR, CDR2 SFDVKD. This CDR3 region has 14 residues. CDR3 sequence reads: CATSDLAGGQPQHF. The CDR3 coding sequence is TGTGCCACCAGTGATTTGGCAGGAGGTCAGCCCCAGCATTTT.

This clonotype has a handful of counts. The chain employs TRBV5-6 and TRBJ1-6; tentatively, D is TRBD1 (6 bases). The CDR3 consists of 15 residues. The V gene's germline CDR1 is SGHDT and CDR2 YYEEEE. The germline V and J ends were trimmed by 1 base and 7 bases, with 12 bases remaining between them. The CDR3 is CASSLSGQHNSPLHF. The CDR3 nucleotides read TGTGCCAGCAGCTTGTCAGGACAGCACAATTCACCCCTCCACTTT. Based on the CDR3 plus reference TRBV5-6 and TRBJ1-6, the full variable domain is DAGVTQSPTHLIKTRGQQVTLRCSPKSGHDTVSWYQQALGQGPQFIFQYYEEEERQRGNFPDRFSGHQFPNYSSELNVNALLLGDSALYLCASSLSGQHNSPLHFGNGTRLTVT.

The rearrangement joins TRBV19 to TRBJ2-2; D is uncertain. The CDR3 totals 14 residues. Germline V gene sequence: CDR1 LNHDA, CDR2 SQIVND (reference sequence). The V end lost 4 bases, the J end lost 1 base, and 7 bases lay between the germline ends. The CDR3 nucleotides read TGTGCCAGTAGTAAGGGCGAGAACACCGGGGAGCTGTTTTTT. Translated: CASSKGENTGELFF.

The table lists this clonotype with a few counts. The V gene is TRBV12-3 or TRBV12-4, the J gene TRBJ2-7, with D possibly matching TRBD1 (5 bases). The CDR3 is 15 amino acids. V lost 6 bases to trimming and J lost 0 bases, with 15 bases between them. The CDR3 region has the DNA TGTGCCAGCAGCCTCCCCGGACAATTCTCCTACGAGCAGTACTTC. Translating gives CASSLPGQFSYEQYF.

This clonotype was recorded a few times. The V call is TRBV10-3, the J call TRBJ2-7; tentatively, D is TRBD1 (5 bases). Trimming removed 7 bases at V and 2 bases at J, with 15 bases between. CDR1 ENHRY and CDR2 SYGVKD come from the germline V gene. The CDR3 is 14 amino acids. DNA for the CDR3: TGTGCCATCACCGAACGGGCAGGGACCTACGAGCAGTACTTC. Protein: CAITERAGTYEQYF.

J is TRBJ1-1 and V is TRBV11-3, with unresolved D. The CDR3 runs 13 residues. Germline CDR1 is SGHNT and CDR2 is YENEEA. Trimming stripped 5 bases from V and 7 bases from J, with 14 bases between. The CDR3 spells CASSEYLGSEAFF. The CDR3 nucleotides read TGTGCCAGCAGCGAATATTTGGGTAGTGAAGCTTTCTTT.

V usage is TRBV6-2 or TRBV6-3 and J usage is TRBJ2-7; the D is unclear. Trimming pared 10 bases from V and 3 bases from J, leaving 10 bases between. The CDR3 is 11 amino acids. Germline assignment: CDR1 MNHEY and CDR2 SVGEGT. The CDR3 DNA reads TGTGCCACCGGAAGAAGCTACGAGCAGTACGTC. It encodes CATGRSYEQYV.

With regard to this clonotype: A much larger clone lies a single base off, so this may be a read error. The genes are TRBV12-3 or TRBV12-4 and TRBJ1-1, with D possibly TRBD1 on 6 matching bases. The CDR3 length is 12 residues. Between the trimmed V and J ends, which lost 7 bases and 9 bases, there was a span of 15 bases. CDR3 loop: CASTAGTSKAFF. CDR3 coding DNA: TGTGCCAGCACCGCCGGGACATCCAAAGCTTTCTTT.